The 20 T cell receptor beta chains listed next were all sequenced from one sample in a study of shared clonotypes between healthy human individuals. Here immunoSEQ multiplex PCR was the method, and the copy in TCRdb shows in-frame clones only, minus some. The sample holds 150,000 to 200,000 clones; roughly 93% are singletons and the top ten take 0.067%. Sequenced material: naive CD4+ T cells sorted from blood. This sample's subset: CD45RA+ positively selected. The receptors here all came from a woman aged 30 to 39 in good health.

DNA of the CDR3: TGTGCCATCAGCCAGGGAGCGGGAGTCGGGACCGGGGAGCTGTTTTTT. The encoded protein is CAISQGAGVGTGELFF. The V gene is TRBV10-3, the J gene TRBJ2-2; TRBD2 matches 8 bases. V trimming: 6 bases; J trimming: 5 bases; junction bases outside the gene matches: 11. Looked up from germline, CDR1 is ENHRY and CDR2 is SYGVKD. The CDR3 runs 16 residues.

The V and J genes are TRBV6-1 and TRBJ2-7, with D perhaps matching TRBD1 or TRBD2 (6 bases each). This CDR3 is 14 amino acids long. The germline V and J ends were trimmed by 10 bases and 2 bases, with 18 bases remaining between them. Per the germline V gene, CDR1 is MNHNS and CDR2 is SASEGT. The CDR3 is CATRKRGVTYEQYF. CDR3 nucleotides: TGTGCCACCAGGAAAAGGGGGGTAACCTACGAGCAGTACTTC.

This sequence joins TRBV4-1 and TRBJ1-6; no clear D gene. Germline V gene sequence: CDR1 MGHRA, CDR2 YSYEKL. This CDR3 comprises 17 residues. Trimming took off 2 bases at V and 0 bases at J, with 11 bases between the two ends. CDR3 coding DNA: TGCGCCAGCAGCCAAAATCGTGGGGACTCCTATAATTCACCCCTCCACTTT. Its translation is CASSQNRGDSYNSPLHF.

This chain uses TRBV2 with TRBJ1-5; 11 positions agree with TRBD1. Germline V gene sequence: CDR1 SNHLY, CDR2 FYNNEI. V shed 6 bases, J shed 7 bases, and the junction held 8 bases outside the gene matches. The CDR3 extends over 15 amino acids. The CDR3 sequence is CASRGQGARGQPQHF. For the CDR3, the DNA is TGTGCCAGCAGAGGACAGGGGGCGCGCGGCCAGCCCCAGCATTTT.

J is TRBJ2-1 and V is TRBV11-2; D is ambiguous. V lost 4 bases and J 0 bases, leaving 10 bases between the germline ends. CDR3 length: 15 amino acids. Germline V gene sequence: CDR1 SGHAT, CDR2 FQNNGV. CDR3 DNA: TGTGCCAGCAGCTATGACAAGCTCTCCTACAATGAGCAGTTCTTC. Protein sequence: CASSYDKLSYNEQFF.

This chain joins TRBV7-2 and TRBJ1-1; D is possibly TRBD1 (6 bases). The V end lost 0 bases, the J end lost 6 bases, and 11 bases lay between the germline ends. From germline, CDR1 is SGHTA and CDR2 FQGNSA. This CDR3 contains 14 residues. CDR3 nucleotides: TGTGCCAGCAGCTTAGCGTTGGGGGCCGCTGAAGCTTTCTTT. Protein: CASSLALGAAEAFF.

CDR3 in amino acids: CASSLTGLPEKLFF. In nucleotides, the CDR3 is TGTGCCAGCAGCTTAACAGGGCTCCCCGAAAAACTGTTTTTT. The chain carries TRBV5-6 and TRBJ1-4; weak D call: TRBD1 (6 bases). The ends were cut back, 2 bases at V and 8 bases at J, with 13 bases in the middle. The CDR3 has 14 residues. Germline V gene data show CDR1 as SGHDT and CDR2 as YYEEEE.

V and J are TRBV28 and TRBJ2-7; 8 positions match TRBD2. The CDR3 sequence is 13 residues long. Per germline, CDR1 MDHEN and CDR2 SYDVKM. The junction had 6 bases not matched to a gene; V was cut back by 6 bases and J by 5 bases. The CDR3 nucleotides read TGTGCCAGCAGACAGACTAGCGTTGACGAGCAGTACTTC. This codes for CASRQTSVDEQYF.

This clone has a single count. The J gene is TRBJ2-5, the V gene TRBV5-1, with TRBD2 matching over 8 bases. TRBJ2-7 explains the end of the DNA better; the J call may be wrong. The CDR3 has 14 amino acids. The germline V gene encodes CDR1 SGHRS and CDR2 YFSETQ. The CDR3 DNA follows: TGCGCCAGCAGTAAGGAACTAGCGGCCTACGAGCAGTACTTC. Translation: CASSKELAAYEQYF.

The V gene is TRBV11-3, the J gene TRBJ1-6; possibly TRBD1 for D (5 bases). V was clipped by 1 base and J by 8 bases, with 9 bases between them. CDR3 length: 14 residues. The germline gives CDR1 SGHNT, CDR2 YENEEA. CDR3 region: CASSLAQTDSPLHF. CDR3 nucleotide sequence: TGTGCCAGCAGCTTAGCCCAGACAGATTCACCCCTCCACTTT.

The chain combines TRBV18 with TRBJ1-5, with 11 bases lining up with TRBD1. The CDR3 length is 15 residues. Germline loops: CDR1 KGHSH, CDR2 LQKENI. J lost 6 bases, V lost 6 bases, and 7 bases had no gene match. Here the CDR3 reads CASSLGQGAGQPQHF. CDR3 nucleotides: TGTGCCAGCTCGCTCGGACAGGGGGCAGGTCAGCCCCAGCATTTT.

CDR3 region: CASSLTGSEQFF. The CDR3 DNA sequence: TGTGCCAGCAGTTTGACAGGGAGTGAGCAGTTCTTC. The chain recombines TRBV28 with TRBJ2-1; 7 bases are a match to TRBD1. The CDR3 runs to 12 residues. Germline V gene lookup returns CDR1 MDHEN and CDR2 SYDVKM. After removal of 3 bases from V and 9 bases from J, the junction contained 2 bases not matched to a gene.

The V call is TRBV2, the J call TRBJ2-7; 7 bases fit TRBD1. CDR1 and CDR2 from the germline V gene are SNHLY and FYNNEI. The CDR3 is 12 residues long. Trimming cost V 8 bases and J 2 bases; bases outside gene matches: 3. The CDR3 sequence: CASEQGAYEQYF. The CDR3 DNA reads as TGTGCCAGCGAGCAGGGGGCCTACGAGCAGTACTTC.

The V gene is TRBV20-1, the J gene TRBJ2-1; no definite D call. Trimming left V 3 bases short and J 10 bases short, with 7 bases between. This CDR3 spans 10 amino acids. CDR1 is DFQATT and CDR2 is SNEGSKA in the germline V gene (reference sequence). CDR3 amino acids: CSARRREQFF. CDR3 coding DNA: TGCAGTGCTAGGCGCCGAGAGCAGTTCTTC.

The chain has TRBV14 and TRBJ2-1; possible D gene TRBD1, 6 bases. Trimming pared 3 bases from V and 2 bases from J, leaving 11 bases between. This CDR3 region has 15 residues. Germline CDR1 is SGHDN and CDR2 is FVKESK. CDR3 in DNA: TGTGCCAGCAGCCAGGTGGGGGCGACCTACAATGAGCAGTTCTTC. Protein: CASSQVGATYNEQFF.

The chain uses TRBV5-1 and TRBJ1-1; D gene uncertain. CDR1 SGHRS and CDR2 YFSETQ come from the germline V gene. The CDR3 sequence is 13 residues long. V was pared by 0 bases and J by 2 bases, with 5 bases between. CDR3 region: CASSLVANTEAFF. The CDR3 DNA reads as TGCGCCAGCAGCTTGGTAGCAAACACTGAAGCTTTCTTT.

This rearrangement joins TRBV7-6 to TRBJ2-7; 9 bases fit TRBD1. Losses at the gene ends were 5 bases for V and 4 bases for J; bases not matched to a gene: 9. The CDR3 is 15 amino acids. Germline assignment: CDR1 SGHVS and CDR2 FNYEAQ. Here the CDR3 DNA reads TGTGCCAGCAGCCTCGGGACAGGGTTTGTTTACGAGCAGTACTTC. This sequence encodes CASSLGTGFVYEQYF.

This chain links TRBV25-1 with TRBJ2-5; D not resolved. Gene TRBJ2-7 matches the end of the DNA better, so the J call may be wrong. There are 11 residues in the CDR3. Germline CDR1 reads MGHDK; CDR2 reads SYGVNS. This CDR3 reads CASRAYYEQYF. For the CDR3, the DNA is TGTGCCAGCCGGGCTTACTACGAGCAGTACTTC.

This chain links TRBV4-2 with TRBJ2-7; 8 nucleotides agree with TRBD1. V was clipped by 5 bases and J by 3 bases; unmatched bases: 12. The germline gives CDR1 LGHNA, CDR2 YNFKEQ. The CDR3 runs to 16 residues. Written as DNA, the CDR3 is TGTGCCAGCAGCTTCTATGGGACAGGTTTTCACTACGAGCAGTACTTC. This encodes CASSFYGTGFHYEQYF.

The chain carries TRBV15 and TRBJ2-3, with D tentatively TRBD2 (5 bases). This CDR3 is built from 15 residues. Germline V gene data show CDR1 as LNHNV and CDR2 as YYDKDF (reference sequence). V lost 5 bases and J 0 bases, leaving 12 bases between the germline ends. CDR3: CATSSHGESTDTQYF. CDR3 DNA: TGTGCCACCAGCTCACACGGGGAAAGCACAGATACGCAGTATTTT.